This T cell receptor (beta chain) was captured in a study of shared clonotypes between healthy human individuals. Germline assignment: CDR1 KGHSH and CDR2 LQKENI. The V end lost 4 bases, the J end lost 2 bases, and 9 bases lay between the germline ends. The CDR3 runs to 13 residues. Clones were sequenced by immunoSEQ multiplex PCR, and TCRdb holds only the in-frame ones, with some missing. This table has hundreds of thousands of clones, 96% appearing once. The study drew its donors from healthy HIV-negative adults without recent acute infections or vaccinations. Sequences were obtained from memory CD8+ T cells sorted from blood. The subset is: CD45RO+ cells pooled with CCR7-negative TemRA cells. The chain employs TRBV18 and TRBJ2-7; tentatively, D is TRBD1 (6 bases). The receptor was derived from a man between 25 and 39 years old in good health. The DNA of the CDR3 is TGTGCCAGCTCACGAGGGGGTACCTACGAGCAGTACTTC. Amino acids: CASSRGGTYEQYF.